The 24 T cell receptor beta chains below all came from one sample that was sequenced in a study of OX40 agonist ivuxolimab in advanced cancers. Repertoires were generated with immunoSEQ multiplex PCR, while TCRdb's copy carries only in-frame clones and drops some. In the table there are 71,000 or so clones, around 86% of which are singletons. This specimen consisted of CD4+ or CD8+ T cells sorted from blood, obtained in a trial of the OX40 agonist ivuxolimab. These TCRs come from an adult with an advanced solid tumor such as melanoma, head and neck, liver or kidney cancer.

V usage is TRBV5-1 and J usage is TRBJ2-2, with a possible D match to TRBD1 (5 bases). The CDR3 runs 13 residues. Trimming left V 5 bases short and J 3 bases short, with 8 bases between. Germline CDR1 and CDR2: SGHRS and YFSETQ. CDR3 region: CASRQVDTGELFF. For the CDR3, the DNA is TGCGCCAGCAGACAGGTTGACACCGGGGAGCTGTTTTTT. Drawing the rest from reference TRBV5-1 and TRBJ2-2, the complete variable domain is KAGVTQTPRYLIKTRGQQVTLSCSPISGHRSVSWYQQTPGQGLQFLFEYFSETQRNKGNFPGRFSGRQFSNSRSEMNVSTLELGDSALYLCASRQVDTGELFFGEGSRLTVL.

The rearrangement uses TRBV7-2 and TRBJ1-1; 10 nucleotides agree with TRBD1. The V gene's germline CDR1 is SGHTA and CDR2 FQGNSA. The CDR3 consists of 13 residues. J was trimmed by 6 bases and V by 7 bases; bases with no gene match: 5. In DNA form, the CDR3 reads TGTGCCAGCAACCGGGACAGGGGTTCTGAAGCTTTCTTT. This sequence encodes CASNRDRGSEAFF.

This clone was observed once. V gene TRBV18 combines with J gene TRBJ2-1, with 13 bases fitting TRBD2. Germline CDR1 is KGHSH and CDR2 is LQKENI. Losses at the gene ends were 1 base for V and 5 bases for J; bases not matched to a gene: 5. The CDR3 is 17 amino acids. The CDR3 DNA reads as TGTGCCAGCTCACCACTTGGGACTAGCGGGACGCACAATGAGCAGTTCTTC. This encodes CASSPLGTSGTHNEQFF.

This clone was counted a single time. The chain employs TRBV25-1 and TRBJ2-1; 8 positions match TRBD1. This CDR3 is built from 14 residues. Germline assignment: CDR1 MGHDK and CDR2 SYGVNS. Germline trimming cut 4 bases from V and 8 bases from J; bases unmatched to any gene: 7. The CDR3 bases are TGTGCCAGCAGTGCCACCGGGACAGGCTATGAGCAGTTCTTC. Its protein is CASSATGTGYEQFF.

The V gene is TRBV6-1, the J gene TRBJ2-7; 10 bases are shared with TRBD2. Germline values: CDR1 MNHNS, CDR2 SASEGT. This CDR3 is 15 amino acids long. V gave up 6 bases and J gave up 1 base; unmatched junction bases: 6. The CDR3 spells CASRPSGSRSYEQYF. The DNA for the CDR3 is TGTGCCAGCAGACCTAGCGGGAGTCGTTCCTACGAGCAGTACTTC.

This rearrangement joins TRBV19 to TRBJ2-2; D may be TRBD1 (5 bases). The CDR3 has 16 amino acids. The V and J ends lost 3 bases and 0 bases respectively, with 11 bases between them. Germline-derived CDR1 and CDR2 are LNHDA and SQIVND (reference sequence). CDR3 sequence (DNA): TGTGCCAGTAGTATTAGACAGCTCTCGAACACCGGGGAGCTGTTTTTT. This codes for CASSIRQLSNTGELFF.

CDR3 in DNA: TGTGCCAGCAGACAGAAGGTGGTTGTGAACACTGAAGCTTTCTTT. Translating gives CASRQKVVVNTEAFF. V usage is TRBV27 and J usage is TRBJ1-1; D not certain. Trimming removed 6 bases from V and 0 bases from J, with 14 bases in between. The CDR3 has 15 amino acids. Germline V lookup: CDR1 MNHEY, CDR2 SMNVEV (reference sequence).

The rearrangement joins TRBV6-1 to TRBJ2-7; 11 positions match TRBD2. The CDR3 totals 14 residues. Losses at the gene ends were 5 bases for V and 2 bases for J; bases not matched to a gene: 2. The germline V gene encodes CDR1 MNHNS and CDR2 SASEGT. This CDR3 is CASSLTSGTYEQYF. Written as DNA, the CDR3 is TGTGCCAGCAGTCTGACTAGCGGGACCTACGAGCAGTACTTC.

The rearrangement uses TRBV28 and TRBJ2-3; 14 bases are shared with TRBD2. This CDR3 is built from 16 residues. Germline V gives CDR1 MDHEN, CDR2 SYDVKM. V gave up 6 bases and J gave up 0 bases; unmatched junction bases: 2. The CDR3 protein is CASSGTSGRSTDTQYF. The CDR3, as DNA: TGTGCCAGCAGCGGGACTAGCGGGAGAAGCACAGATACGCAGTATTTT.

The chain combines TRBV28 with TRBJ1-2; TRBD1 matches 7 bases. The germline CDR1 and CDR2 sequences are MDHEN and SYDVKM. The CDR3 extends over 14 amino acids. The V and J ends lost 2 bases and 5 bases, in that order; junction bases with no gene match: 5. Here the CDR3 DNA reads TGTGCCAGCAGTTTACCGGGACAGCTATATGGCTACACCTTC. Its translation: CASSLPGQLYGYTF.

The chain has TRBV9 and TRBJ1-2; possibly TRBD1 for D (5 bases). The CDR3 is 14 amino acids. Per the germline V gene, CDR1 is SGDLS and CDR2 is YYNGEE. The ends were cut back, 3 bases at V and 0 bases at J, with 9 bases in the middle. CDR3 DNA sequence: TGTGCCAGCAGCGGGCGAGGGGCTAACTATGGCTACACCTTC. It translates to CASSGRGANYGYTF. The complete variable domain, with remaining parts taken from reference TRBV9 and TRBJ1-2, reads DSGVTQTPKHLITATGQRVTLRCSPRSGDLSVYWYQQSLDQGLQFLIQYYNGEERAKGNILERFSAQQFPDLHSELNLSSLELGDSALYFCASSGRGANYGYTFGSGTRLTVV.

The CDR3 bases are TGTGCCAGCACCACCAATTCGGACGGCACCTACGAGCAGTACTTC. This encodes CASTTNSDGTYEQYF. The chain joins TRBV28 to TRBJ2-7; D uncertain. Deletions cut 7 bases from V and 2 bases from J, with 18 bases between. The CDR3 length is 15 residues. The V gene's germline CDR1 is MDHEN and CDR2 SYDVKM.

The CDR3 sequence: CASSESHLYGYTF. The CDR3 DNA reads TGTGCCAGCAGTGAAAGTCACCTCTATGGCTACACCTTC. The V call is TRBV25-1, the J call TRBJ1-2, with no clear D. V shed 2 bases and J shed 4 bases, with 8 bases lying between them. CDR1 and CDR2 from the germline V gene are MGHDK and SYGVNS. This CDR3 region has 13 residues.

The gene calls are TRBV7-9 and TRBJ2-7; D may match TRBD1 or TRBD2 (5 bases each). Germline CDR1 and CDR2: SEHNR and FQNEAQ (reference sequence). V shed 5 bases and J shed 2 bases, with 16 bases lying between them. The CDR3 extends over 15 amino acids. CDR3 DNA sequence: TGTGCCAGCAGCCCGGGACGGGTTGAGGCCTACGAGCAGTACTTC. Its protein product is CASSPGRVEAYEQYF.

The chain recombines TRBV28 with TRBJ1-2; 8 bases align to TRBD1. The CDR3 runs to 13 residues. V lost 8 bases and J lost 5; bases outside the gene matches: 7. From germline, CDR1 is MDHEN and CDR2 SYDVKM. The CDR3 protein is CASHPGGFYGYTF. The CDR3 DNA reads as TGTGCCAGCCATCCAGGGGGCTTTTATGGCTACACCTTC.

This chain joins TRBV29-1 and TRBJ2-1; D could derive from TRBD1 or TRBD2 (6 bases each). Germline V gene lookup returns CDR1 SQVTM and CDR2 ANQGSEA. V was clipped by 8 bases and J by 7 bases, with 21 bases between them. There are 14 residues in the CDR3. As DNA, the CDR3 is TGCAGCTCAGCAGAACAGGGTGGGGGGAATGAGCAGTTCTTC. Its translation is CSSAEQGGGNEQFF.

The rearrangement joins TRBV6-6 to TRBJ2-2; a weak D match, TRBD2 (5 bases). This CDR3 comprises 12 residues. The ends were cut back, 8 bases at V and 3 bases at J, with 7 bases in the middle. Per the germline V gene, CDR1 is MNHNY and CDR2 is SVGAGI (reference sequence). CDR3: CASERDTGELFF. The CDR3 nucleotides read TGTGCCAGCGAGAGGGACACCGGGGAGCTGTTTTTT.

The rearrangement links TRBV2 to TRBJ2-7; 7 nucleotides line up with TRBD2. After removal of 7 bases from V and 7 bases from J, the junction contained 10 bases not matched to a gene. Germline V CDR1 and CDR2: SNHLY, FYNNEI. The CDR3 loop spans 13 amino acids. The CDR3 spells CASTREVPTEQYF. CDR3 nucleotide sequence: TGTGCCAGCACTCGGGAGGTACCTACGGAGCAGTACTTC.

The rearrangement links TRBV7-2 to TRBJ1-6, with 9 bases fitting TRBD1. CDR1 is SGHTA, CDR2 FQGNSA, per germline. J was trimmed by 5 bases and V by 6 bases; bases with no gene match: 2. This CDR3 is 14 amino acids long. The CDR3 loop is CASSWDRDNSPLHF. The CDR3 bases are TGTGCCAGCAGTTGGGACAGGGATAATTCACCCCTCCACTTT.

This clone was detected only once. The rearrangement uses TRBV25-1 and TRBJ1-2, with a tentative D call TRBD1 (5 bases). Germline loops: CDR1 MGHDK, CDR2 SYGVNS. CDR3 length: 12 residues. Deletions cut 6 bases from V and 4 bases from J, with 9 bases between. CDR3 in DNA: TGTGCCAGCAGGGACACCTTCTATGGCTACACCTTC. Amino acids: CASRDTFYGYTF.

CDR3 region: CASSLSGAEQYF. The CDR3 DNA is TGTGCCAGCAGCTTATCAGGGGCCGAGCAGTACTTC. The chain links TRBV11-3 to TRBJ2-7; weak D call: TRBD1 (6 bases). CDR1 is SGHNT, CDR2 YENEEA, per germline. The CDR3 covers 12 residues. V lost 2 bases and J lost 6, with 8 bases in between.

The CDR3 loop reads CSVAGTSDRQETQYF. The CDR3 bases are TGCAGCGTCGCTGGGACTAGTGATCGACAAGAGACCCAGTACTTC. This sequence joins TRBV29-1 and TRBJ2-5, with 8 positions matching TRBD2. Germline CDR1 is SQVTM and CDR2 is ANQGSEA. V was clipped by 6 bases and J by 2 bases; unmatched bases: 11. The CDR3 has 15 residues.

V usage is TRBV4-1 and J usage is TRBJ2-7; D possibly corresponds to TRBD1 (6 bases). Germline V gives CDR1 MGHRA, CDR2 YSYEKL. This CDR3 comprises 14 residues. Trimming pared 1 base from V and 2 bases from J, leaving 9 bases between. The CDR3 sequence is CASSQGTVTYEQYF. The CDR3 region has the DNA TGCGCCAGCAGCCAAGGGACAGTAACCTACGAGCAGTACTTC.

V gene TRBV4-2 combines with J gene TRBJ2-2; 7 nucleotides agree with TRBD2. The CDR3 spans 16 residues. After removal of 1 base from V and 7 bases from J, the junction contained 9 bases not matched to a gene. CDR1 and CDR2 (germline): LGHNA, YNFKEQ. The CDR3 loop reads CASSQGGGTPHGELFF. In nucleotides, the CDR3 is TGTGCCAGCAGCCAAGGCGGGGGAACCCCCCACGGGGAGCTGTTTTTT.